This TCR beta chain was profiled in a study of blood T cell repertoires in COVID-19. The length of the CDR3 is 16 residues. The ends lost 7 bases at V and 2 bases at J; junction bases unmatched: 11. The germline V gene encodes CDR1 MGHRA and CDR2 YSYEKL. As handled by the study authors: Amplification with reference gene primers provided the estimates of nucleated cell counts. TCRdb's table, derived via immunoSEQ multiplex PCR, lists solely in-frame clones and lacks some. V, J and clone size are taken as reported in that table, and D and trimming were inferred from the DNA itself. Among about 140,000 clones listed, about four fifths were seen once.

Sequencing was carried out using PBMCs or T cells enriched from blood (not recorded which). The V call is TRBV4-1, the J call TRBJ2-7, with 10 nucleotides matching TRBD1. This sequence originates from a man in his forties with acute COVID-19. The CDR3 DNA follows: TGCGCCAGCACCCAGTCCCCGGGACAGGGGACCTACGAGCAGTACTTC. This gives the protein CASTQSPGQGTYEQYF.